This entry concerns a single T cell receptor (beta chain). This sample was included in a study of blood T cell repertoires in COVID-19. Study overall: Specimens from acute and convalescent COVID-19 originated in the United States, Italy and Spain.

Authors' data handling: Estimates of nucleated cell counts were drawn from the amplification of reference gene primers. The protocol was immunoSEQ multiplex PCR, while the TCRdb copy is restricted to in-frame clones and leaves out a portion. V, J and clone size were drawn from that table, and D and trimming were deduced from the DNA. The repertoire consists of fewer than 450,000 clones, with less than 95% occurring once and the leading ten covering under 0.7%. Germline CDR1 and CDR2: SGHRS and YFSETQ. The CDR3 runs to 15 residues. J lost 4 bases, V lost 2 bases, and 6 bases had no gene match. Enrolled through a virtual design, the participants were between about 18 and 100 years of age and came from fewer than 30 US areas. All recovered Cohort 3 donors got two negative PCRs, got clearance, or saw symptom resolution.

The specimen sequenced was PBMCs or T cells enriched from blood (not recorded which). The receptor was isolated from a man aged 18-30 years who had recovered from COVID-19. The V and J genes are TRBV5-1 and TRBJ1-2, with 9 bases lining up with TRBD1. CDR3 nucleotide sequence: TGCGCCAGCAGCTTAACAGGGGGCTCGAGCTATGGCTACACCTTC. It yields the protein CASSLTGGSSYGYTF.